A single T cell receptor beta chain is shown here with its context. What antigen it recognizes has not been identified. The junction differs from germline at one of its ends, possibly a read error. Distinct nucleotide sequences in the sample also encode this CDR3. This sample is part of a study of cytomegalovirus exposure and HLA in healthy donors (dated by TCRdb to about 2017). Study-level background: A later analysis indicated that the 110 or so validation repertoires were generated on the platform also employed for the approximately 700 repertoires of the first cohort. The study aimed to test whether signatures of past pathogen exposure could be identified by cataloging public T cell receptors. A separate validation cohort of roughly 130 different subjects was used in addition to the 666-subject first cohort. To predict cytomegalovirus infection status, the study combined high-throughput TCR immunosequencing, statistical association of individual TCRs with disease status, and machine learning.

Separate from the roughly 650-subject first cohort, the validation cohort of 90 to 150 subjects was the group to which the donors belonged. Overall study results and their limits: The study gave a list of 150 to 200 TCR beta chains associated with cytomegalovirus. A later analysis had no HLA typing for the validation cohort, so co-occurrence there was scored across all 120 or so repertoires. The classifier was reported to diagnose cytomegalovirus status with high specificity and sensitivity in both the original cohort and the validation cohort. A later analysis found that TCRs clustered in the first cohort also tended to co-occur in the 110 or so validation repertoires, with more than 90% of cluster scores above 0. While some public TCRs were present in many individuals, most TCR sequences turned up only very rarely across donors. According to the authors, the approach could potentially be generalized to other disease states and immunological phenotypes. A few of the identified cytomegalovirus-associated TCR beta chains were confirmed in vitro to be specific for cytomegalovirus antigens.

Receptors were amplified or captured by the immunoSEQ multiplex PCR assay. Regarding the original processing steps: To diagnose cytomegalovirus status from the catalog of TCR beta chain sequences, a statistical classification framework was built. Entries here come from immuneACCESS through TCRdb and include only in-frame sequences with V and J called. Some clones fail to appear in such tables; in the studies checked, an unresolved V gene covers under half of the shortfall, and the cause of the remainder is unknown. V and J calls plus clone size are reproduced from that table; the DNA served to infer D and trimming. The sample has about 130,000 clones on record, more than 70% of them singletons. Approximately 1.5% of the sample comes from the top ten. From its cysteine to its phenylalanine, the CDR3 spans 12 amino acids. Just the 36-base CDR3 DNA is kept, in frame starting at base 1. As encoded in the germline V gene, CDR1 is MNHEY while CDR2 is SVGAGI.

The clonotype was recovered from a man younger than 40 in good health and CMV-seronegative. The sample taken for sequencing was PBMCs. This sequence uses TRBV6-5 and TRBJ1-5; the D gene is perhaps TRBD1, from 6 matching bases. The nucleotide sequence reads as follows: TGTGCCAGCAGACAGGGAGATCAGCCCCAGCACTTT. The resulting protein is CASRQGDQPQHF.